This entry features one TCR beta chain sequence. The data were obtained in a study of regulatory T cells in long-lasting Graves disease. Construction of TCR beta libraries relied on iRepertoire HTBI primers and on Arm-PCR targeting CDR3 regions. TCRdb used MiXCR to reprocess the multiplex PCR reads, holding one entry per CDR3 protein. The sample lists 300,000 to 400,000 distinct CDR3 sequences, 20% occurring once. The V gene lost 5 bases and the J gene lost 7 bases, with 18 bases spanning the gap. CDR3 length: 15 amino acids. Germline V gene sequence: CDR1 SGHTA, CDR2 FQGTGA. Time point denoted: persistent/refractory GD, antithyroid drugs over 5 years with positive TRAb. The authors made the TCR library using RNA they extracted from PBMCs. Doctors identified Graves' disease using the American Thyroid Association guidelines.

This specimen consisted of peripheral blood mononuclear cells (PBMCs), obtained when the disease was refractory, from a patient treated with antithyroid drugs. This TCR came from a female donor with Graves disease. V gene TRBV7-3 combines with J gene TRBJ2-1; D unclear. As DNA, the CDR3 is TGTGCCAGCAGCCCGCCCGGACGGAATCGGAATGAGCAGTTCTTC. As protein: CASSPPGRNRNEQFF.